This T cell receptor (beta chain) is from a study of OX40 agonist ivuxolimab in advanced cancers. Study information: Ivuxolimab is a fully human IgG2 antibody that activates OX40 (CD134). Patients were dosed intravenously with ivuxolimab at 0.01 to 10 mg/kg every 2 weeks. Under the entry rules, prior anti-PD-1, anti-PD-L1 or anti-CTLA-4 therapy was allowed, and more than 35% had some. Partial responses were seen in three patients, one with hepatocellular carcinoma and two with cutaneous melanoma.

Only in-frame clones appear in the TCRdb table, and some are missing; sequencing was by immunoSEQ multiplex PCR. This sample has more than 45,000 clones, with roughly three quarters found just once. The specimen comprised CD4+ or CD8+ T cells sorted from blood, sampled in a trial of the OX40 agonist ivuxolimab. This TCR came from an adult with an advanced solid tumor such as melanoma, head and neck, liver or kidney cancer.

The CDR3 DNA reads TGTGCCAGTAGAGGAGGGGATCACTCGGCTTTCTTT. Protein product: CASRGGDHSAFF. J is TRBJ1-1 and V is TRBV19, with D perhaps matching TRBD1 (5 bases). This CDR3 contains 12 residues. Trimming took off 6 bases at V and 11 bases at J, with 16 bases between the two ends. Germline V gives CDR1 LNHDA, CDR2 SQIVND (reference sequence).